Listed below are T cell receptor beta chains from one sample, sequenced in a study of blood T cell repertoires in COVID-19. Repertoires were generated with immunoSEQ multiplex PCR, while TCRdb's copy carries only in-frame clones and drops some. In the table there are about 390,000 clones, around 87% of which are singletons. Sequenced input: peripheral blood. Receptors originate from a woman aged 55-69 years with COVID-19, enrolled during active disease. Each CDR3 is given with its conserved first and last residue. D genes are given only for firm matches. Expanded clones are given a class, and other clones once, few, many or no size at all.

v_gene: TRBV7-8
j_gene: TRBJ2-1
d_gene: NA
abundance: NA
CDR3aa: CASSPGGGNEQFF
CDR3nt: TGTGCCAGCAGCCCCGGCGGTGGAAATGAGCAGTTCTTC

v_gene: TRBV7-6
j_gene: TRBJ2-3
d_gene: NA
abundance: few
CDR3aa: CASSRSTGPQTDTQYF
CDR3nt: TGTGCCAGCAGCCGCAGTACAGGGCCTCAGACTGATACGCAGTATTTT

v_gene: TRBV12-3/TRBV12-4
j_gene: TRBJ2-2
d_gene: NA
abundance: NA
CDR3aa: CASTPGWGEVFF
CDR3nt: TGTGCCAGCACCCCCGGATGGGGAGAGGTGTTTTTT

v_gene: TRBV10-1
j_gene: TRBJ2-3
d_gene: TRBD2
abundance: NA
CDR3aa: CASSESTSGGSTDTQYF
CDR3nt: TGCGCCAGCAGTGAGTCAACTAGCGGGGGCTCCACAGATACGCAGTATTTT

v_gene: TRBV5-1
j_gene: TRBJ2-5
d_gene: TRBD2
abundance: NA
CDR3aa: CASSLAAGGPYEYF
CDR3nt: TGCGCCAGCAGCTTGGCGGCGGGGGGCCCGTATGAGTACTTC

v_gene: TRBV18
j_gene: TRBJ1-5
d_gene: TRBD1
abundance: few
CDR3aa: CASSDGTGGPNQPQHF
CDR3nt: TGTGCCAGCTCAGATGGGACAGGGGGCCCCAATCAGCCCCAGCATTTT

v_gene: TRBV7-3
j_gene: TRBJ2-2
d_gene: TRBD2
abundance: NA
CDR3aa: CASSFSGATGELFF
CDR3nt: TGTGCCAGCAGCTTTAGCGGGGCCACCGGGGAGCTGTTTTTT

v_gene: TRBV3-1/TRBV3-2
j_gene: TRBJ2-5
d_gene: NA
abundance: NA
CDR3aa: CASSPPDYQETQYF
CDR3nt: TGTGCCAGCAGCCCCCCGGACTACCAAGAGACCCAGTACTTC

v_gene: TRBV19
j_gene: TRBJ1-3
d_gene: TRBD1
abundance: NA
CDR3aa: CASRDRGASGNTIYF
CDR3nt: TGTGCCAGTAGGGACAGGGGAGCATCTGGAAACACCATATATTTT

v_gene: TRBV9
j_gene: TRBJ2-7
d_gene: NA
abundance: NA
CDR3aa: CASSVSGGSYEQYF
CDR3nt: TGTGCCAGCAGCGTGTCGGGGGGCAGCTACGAGCAGTACTTC

v_gene: TRBV19
j_gene: TRBJ1-1
d_gene: TRBD1
abundance: NA
CDR3aa: CASSIARDRNTEAFF
CDR3nt: TGTGCCAGTAGTATCGCGCGGGACAGGAACACTGAAGCTTTCTTT

v_gene: TRBV7-9
j_gene: TRBJ1-1
d_gene: TRBD1
abundance: NA
CDR3aa: CASSLGQDDTEAFF
CDR3nt: TGTGCCAGCAGCCTAGGACAGGATGACACTGAAGCTTTCTTT

v_gene: TRBV4-2
j_gene: TRBJ1-1
d_gene: NA
abundance: NA
CDR3aa: CASSAPGGTEAFF
CDR3nt: TGTGCCAGCAGTGCTCCCGGTGGCACTGAAGCTTTCTTT

v_gene: TRBV5-4
j_gene: TRBJ2-7
d_gene: NA
abundance: NA
CDR3aa: CASSLVGAREQYF
CDR3nt: TGTGCCAGCAGCTTGGTGGGGGCGCGCGAGCAGTACTTC

v_gene: TRBV12-3/TRBV12-4
j_gene: TRBJ1-2
d_gene: TRBD1
abundance: NA
CDR3aa: CASSLGQGDYTF
CDR3nt: TGTGCCAGCAGCCTGGGACAGGGGGACTACACCTTC

v_gene: TRBV5-1
j_gene: TRBJ1-1
d_gene: TRBD1
abundance: NA
CDR3aa: CASSSGTGDTEAFF
CDR3nt: TGCGCCAGCAGCTCCGGGACAGGGGACACTGAAGCTTTCTTT

v_gene: TRBV18
j_gene: TRBJ1-1
d_gene: NA
abundance: NA
CDR3aa: CASSPYTGEFTEAFF
CDR3nt: TGTGCCAGCTCACCGTATACAGGCGAGTTTACTGAAGCTTTCTTT

v_gene: TRBV3-1/TRBV3-2
j_gene: TRBJ2-2
d_gene: TRBD1
abundance: NA
CDR3aa: CAVRGQGATGELFF
CDR3nt: TGTGCCGTTCGGGGACAGGGGGCGACCGGGGAGCTGTTTTTT

v_gene: TRBV30
j_gene: TRBJ1-5
d_gene: TRBD1
abundance: NA
CDR3aa: CAWSVGELWGQGADLSQHF
CDR3nt: TGTGCCTGGAGTGTAGGGGAACTGTGGGGACAGGGGGCAGATTTGTCCCAGCATTTT

v_gene: TRBV27
j_gene: TRBJ1-1
d_gene: TRBD1
abundance: NA
CDR3aa: CASSNLDRGRGTEAFF
CDR3nt: TGTGCCAGCAGTAACCTCGACAGGGGAAGGGGCACTGAAGCTTTCTTT

v_gene: TRBV6-5
j_gene: TRBJ2-7
d_gene: TRBD1
abundance: NA
CDR3aa: CASSSGRGLEQYF
CDR3nt: TGTGCCAGCAGTTCCGGCAGGGGGCTTGAGCAGTACTTC

v_gene: TRBV5-6
j_gene: TRBJ1-5
d_gene: NA
abundance: NA
CDR3aa: CASSYRQVRDQPQHF
CDR3nt: TGTGCCAGCAGTTACAGACAGGTTCGGGATCAGCCCCAGCATTTT

v_gene: TRBV19
j_gene: TRBJ1-1
d_gene: NA
abundance: NA
CDR3aa: CASSIGGTLNTEAFF
CDR3nt: TGTGCCAGTAGTATAGGTGGGACACTGAACACTGAAGCTTTCTTT

v_gene: TRBV25-1
j_gene: TRBJ1-3
d_gene: NA
abundance: NA
CDR3aa: CASSEFPGTGNTIYF
CDR3nt: TGTGCCAGCAGTGAATTTCCGGGTACTGGAAACACCATATATTTT

v_gene: TRBV12-2
j_gene: TRBJ2-3
d_gene: NA
abundance: few
CDR3aa: CASRLFPSGGVADTQYF
CDR3nt: TGTGCAAGTCGCTTATTTCCTAGCGGGGGGGTAGCAGATACGCAGTATTTT

v_gene: TRBV5-1
j_gene: TRBJ1-4
d_gene: NA
abundance: NA
CDR3aa: CASSLERSEKLFF
CDR3nt: TGCGCCAGCAGCTTGGAGAGATCTGAAAAACTGTTTTTT

v_gene: TRBV6-5
j_gene: TRBJ1-3
d_gene: NA
abundance: NA
CDR3aa: CASSTTLEGNTIYF
CDR3nt: TGTGCCAGCAGTACCACCCTCGAGGGAAACACCATATATTTT

v_gene: TRBV2
j_gene: TRBJ2-3
d_gene: TRBD1
abundance: NA
CDR3aa: CASSGDRGPDTQYF
CDR3nt: TGTGCCAGCAGCGGGGACAGGGGCCCAGATACGCAGTATTTT

v_gene: TRBV5-1
j_gene: TRBJ1-4
d_gene: NA
abundance: NA
CDR3aa: CASSVAGTRSLFF
CDR3nt: TGCGCCAGCAGCGTTGCCGGGACAAGGTCACTGTTTTTT

v_gene: TRBV6-5
j_gene: TRBJ1-1
d_gene: NA
abundance: NA
CDR3aa: CASSYSGPPTNTEAFF
CDR3nt: TGTGCCAGCAGTTACTCTGGGCCTCCTACGAACACTGAAGCTTTCTTT

v_gene: TRBV19
j_gene: TRBJ2-1
d_gene: NA
abundance: many
CDR3aa: CASSIKIAANNEQFF
CDR3nt: TGTGCCAGTAGTATCAAGATCGCGGCAAACAATGAGCAGTTCTTC

v_gene: TRBV6-6
j_gene: TRBJ2-7
d_gene: NA
abundance: NA
CDR3aa: CASSWTGNYEQYF
CDR3nt: TGTGCCAGCAGTTGGACGGGGAACTACGAGCAGTACTTC

v_gene: TRBV7-9
j_gene: TRBJ2-2
d_gene: NA
abundance: NA
CDR3aa: CASSPSNTGELFF
CDR3nt: TGTGCCAGCAGCCCATCGAACACCGGGGAGCTGTTTTTT

v_gene: TRBV6-2/TRBV6-3
j_gene: TRBJ2-7
d_gene: TRBD2
abundance: NA
CDR3aa: CASSRAGGVPYEQYF
CDR3nt: TGTGCCAGCAGTCGAGCGGGGGGGGTCCCCTACGAGCAGTACTTC

v_gene: TRBV7-3
j_gene: TRBJ1-2
d_gene: NA
abundance: NA
CDR3aa: CASSPEGDNYGYTF
CDR3nt: TGTGCCAGCAGCCCAGAGGGGGACAACTATGGCTACACCTTC

v_gene: TRBV5-1
j_gene: TRBJ2-7
d_gene: NA
abundance: NA
CDR3aa: CASSIRQLSYEQYF
CDR3nt: TGCGCCAGCAGCATCCGACAGCTTTCCTACGAGCAGTACTTC

v_gene: TRBV5-1
j_gene: TRBJ1-2
d_gene: TRBD1
abundance: NA
CDR3aa: CASTASDRDYGYTF
CDR3nt: TGCGCCAGCACAGCCTCCGACAGGGACTATGGCTACACCTTC

v_gene: TRBV6-6
j_gene: TRBJ2-1
d_gene: TRBD2
abundance: NA
CDR3aa: CASSGGVNEQFF
CDR3nt: TGTGCCAGCAGCGGGGGGGTCAATGAGCAGTTCTTC

v_gene: TRBV9
j_gene: TRBJ2-7
d_gene: NA
abundance: NA
CDR3aa: CASSVERQGMNEQYF
CDR3nt: TGTGCCAGCAGCGTAGAAAGGCAGGGGATGAACGAGCAGTACTTC

v_gene: TRBV7-9
j_gene: TRBJ1-1
d_gene: NA
abundance: NA
CDR3aa: CASSLNIEAFF
CDR3nt: TGTGCCAGCAGCTTAAACATTGAAGCTTTCTTT

v_gene: TRBV19
j_gene: TRBJ1-5
d_gene: TRBD1
abundance: few
CDR3aa: CASTLDREGHQPQHF
CDR3nt: TGTGCCAGTACTCTAGACAGGGAAGGACATCAGCCCCAGCATTTT

v_gene: TRBV28
j_gene: TRBJ2-1
d_gene: NA
abundance: NA
CDR3aa: CASRAYRDPYNEQFF
CDR3nt: TGTGCCAGCAGGGCTTACAGAGATCCTTACAATGAGCAGTTCTTC

v_gene: TRBV6-1
j_gene: TRBJ2-2
d_gene: NA
abundance: once
CDR3aa: CASSGPRDNRTGELFF
CDR3nt: TGTGCCAGCAGTGGACCCCGGGACAATAGAACCGGGGAGCTGTTTTTT

v_gene: TRBV5-8
j_gene: TRBJ1-5
d_gene: TRBD1
abundance: NA
CDR3aa: CASSFHSTGTGLPNQPQHF
CDR3nt: TGTGCCAGCAGCTTCCACTCTACCGGGACAGGGTTACCAAATCAGCCCCAGCATTTT

v_gene: TRBV5-6
j_gene: TRBJ1-2
d_gene: NA
abundance: NA
CDR3aa: CASRSQGFDGYTF
CDR3nt: TGTGCCAGCAGATCTCAGGGGTTCGACGGCTACACCTTC

v_gene: TRBV28
j_gene: TRBJ1-3
d_gene: NA
abundance: NA
CDR3aa: CASITSSGNTIYF
CDR3nt: TGTGCCAGCATCACGAGCTCTGGAAACACCATATATTTT

v_gene: TRBV19
j_gene: TRBJ1-6
d_gene: NA
abundance: NA
CDR3aa: CASNRPEGNSPLHF
CDR3nt: TGTGCCAGTAATCGTCCGGAGGGGAACTCACCCCTCCACTTT

v_gene: TRBV19
j_gene: TRBJ2-7
d_gene: TRBD1
abundance: NA
CDR3aa: CASRGGVSGLEQYF
CDR3nt: TGTGCCAGCCGAGGGGGCGTCTCCGGCCTCGAGCAGTACTTC

v_gene: TRBV28
j_gene: TRBJ1-3
d_gene: NA
abundance: NA
CDR3aa: CASSYGSGGTIYF
CDR3nt: TGTGCCAGCAGTTACGGGTCGGGTGGAACCATATATTTT

v_gene: TRBV7-9
j_gene: TRBJ2-7
d_gene: NA
abundance: once
CDR3aa: CASSSIDYEQYF
CDR3nt: TGTGCCAGCAGCTCTATAGACTACGAGCAGTACTTC

v_gene: TRBV24-1
j_gene: TRBJ1-6
d_gene: TRBD1
abundance: NA
CDR3aa: CAPQGQQNSPLHF
CDR3nt: TGTGCCCCTCAGGGACAGCAAAATTCACCCCTCCACTTT